The 17 T cell receptor beta chains below were found in one sample sequenced in a study of blood T cell repertoires in COVID-19. Sequenced by immunoSEQ multiplex PCR; TCRdb stores in-frame clones only, minus some. In the table there are approximately 440,000 clones, approximately 90% of which are singletons. Input material: PBMCs or T cells enriched from blood (not recorded which). All receptors come from a woman between 18 and 29 years old who had recovered from COVID-19.

J is TRBJ2-5 and V is TRBV30; D gene unclear. This CDR3 has 13 amino acids. Germline V gene sequence: CDR1 GTSNPN, CDR2 SVGIG (reference sequence). V shed 2 bases and J shed 0 bases, with 7 bases lying between them. The CDR3 DNA is TGTGCCTGGAGTCCCCAGTACCAAGAGACCCAGTACTTC. Its protein product is CAWSPQYQETQYF. The entire variable domain, with the rest obtained from reference TRBV30 and TRBJ2-5, is as follows: SQTIHQWPATLVQPVGSPLSLECTVEGTSNPNLYWYRQAAGRGLQLLFYSVGIGQISSEVPQNLSASRPQDRQFILSSKKLLLSDSGFYLCAWSPQYQETQYFGPGTRLLVL.

CDR3 in DNA: TGCGCCAGCAGCTCTTTGGACATCTACACCGGGGAGCTGTTTTTT. It yields the protein CASSSLDIYTGELFF. V and J are TRBV5-1 and TRBJ2-2, with a possible D match to TRBD1 (5 bases). V was clipped by 3 bases and J by 3 bases, with 12 bases between them. The CDR3 runs 15 residues. Germline loops: CDR1 SGHRS, CDR2 YFSETQ.

V and J are TRBV2 and TRBJ2-7, with 7 bases identical to TRBD1. CDR1 SNHLY and CDR2 FYNNEI come from the germline V gene. There are 13 residues in the CDR3. After removal of 5 bases from V and 5 bases from J, the junction contained 6 bases not matched to a gene. CDR3 sequence reads: CASSPYRGDEQYF. The CDR3 nucleotides read TGTGCCAGCAGTCCTTACAGGGGCGACGAGCAGTACTTC.

This clone was detected only a few times. V usage is TRBV7-9 and J usage is TRBJ2-2; 8 nucleotides align to TRBD1. CDR3 size: 17 residues. V gave up 11 bases and J gave up 4 bases; unmatched junction bases: 18. From germline, CDR1 is SEHNR and CDR2 FQNEAQ (reference sequence). The CDR3 DNA follows: TGTGCCGGTACCGGACAGGGATCGAACAGAGGCACCGGGGAGCTGTTTTTT. It codes for CAGTGQGSNRGTGELFF.

The chain carries TRBV24-1 and TRBJ1-5; weak D call: TRBD1 (6 bases). Germline CDR1 and CDR2: KGHDR and SFDVKD. Trimming removed 5 bases from V and 4 bases from J, with 14 bases in between. The CDR3 consists of 15 residues. The CDR3 is CATSAAGAGNQPQHF. The CDR3 nucleotides are TGTGCCACCAGTGCGGCGGGGGCGGGAAATCAGCCCCAGCATTTT.

The chain combines TRBV12-3 or TRBV12-4 with TRBJ2-7; no firm D call. This CDR3 contains 12 residues. V shed 4 bases and J shed 2 bases, with 6 bases lying between them. CDR3 sequence (DNA): TGTGCCAGCAGTTCAGGCCCCTACGAGCAGTACTTC. Translating it yields CASSSGPYEQYF.

This sequence joins TRBV28 and TRBJ2-7; possibly TRBD2 for D (6 bases). This CDR3 comprises 17 residues. From germline, CDR1 is MDHEN and CDR2 SYDVKM. V was shortened by 6 bases and J by 0 bases, with 21 bases between the two germline ends. For the CDR3, the DNA is TGTGCCAGCAGACTCGGGGGTGGGGAGGTGAGCTCCTACGAGCAGTACTTC. Protein product: CASRLGGGEVSSYEQYF.

This sequence joins TRBV1 and TRBJ2-5; the table's D gene call, TRBD2, was not cross checked with the DNA. TRBV1 is labeled a pseudogene. The CDR3 is 15 amino acids. The CDR3: CTSSQVAGTGKTQYF. As DNA, the CDR3 is TGCACCAGCAGCCAAGTAGCGGGGACGGGAAAGACCCAGTACTTC.

The gene calls are TRBV4-1 and TRBJ1-2, with D tentatively TRBD1 (6 bases). V was shortened by 2 bases and J by 4 bases, with 17 bases between the two germline ends. This CDR3 has 16 residues. The germline gives CDR1 MGHRA, CDR2 YSYEKL. This chain's CDR3 is CASSQPWGQETYGYTF. The CDR3, as DNA: TGCGCCAGCAGCCAACCTTGGGGGCAGGAGACCTATGGCTACACCTTC.

CDR3 bases: TGTGCCAGTAGTGCGGGACTAGCGGGGACACAAGAGACCCAGTACTTC. Protein: CASSAGLAGTQETQYF. V gene TRBV19 combines with J gene TRBJ2-5; TRBD2 matches at 13 bases. Germline CDR1 and CDR2: LNHDA and SQIVND (reference sequence). The J segment lost 2 bases and the V segment lost 5 bases, leaving 5 bases of the junction unmatched. This CDR3 has 16 residues.

This chain connects TRBV27 to TRBJ1-6, with TRBD1 matching over 8 bases. The CDR3 is made up of 16 amino acids. V gave up 5 bases and J gave up 8 bases; unmatched junction bases: 11. The germline gives CDR1 MNHEY, CDR2 SMNVEV (reference sequence). CDR3 nucleotide sequence: TGTGCCAGCAGTATCCGGACAGGGACGGGAGATTCACCCCTCCACTTT. It encodes CASSIRTGTGDSPLHF.

Written as DNA, the CDR3 is TGTGCCAGCAGTTTATACAGGGATAAGTCCACTGAAGCTTTCTTT. It specifies CASSLYRDKSTEAFF. This chain joins TRBV27 and TRBJ1-1, with a possible D match to TRBD1 (6 bases). Per germline, CDR1 MNHEY and CDR2 SMNVEV (reference sequence). V was shortened by 1 base and J by 4 bases, with 13 bases between the two germline ends. The CDR3 is 15 amino acids.

This chain uses TRBV7-2 with TRBJ1-1, with D perhaps matching TRBD1 (5 bases). The length of the CDR3 is 12 residues. Germline CDR1 SGHTA, CDR2 FQGNSA. The V end lost 8 bases, the J end lost 8 bases, and 15 bases lay between the germline ends. This CDR3 reads CASGPRAGEAFF. For the CDR3, the DNA is TGTGCCAGCGGTCCCCGGGCAGGGGAAGCTTTCTTT.

J is TRBJ2-7 and V is TRBV7-9, with D possibly matching TRBD2 (6 bases). This CDR3 region has 17 residues. Trimming removed 5 bases at V and 1 base at J, with 21 bases between. CDR1 SEHNR and CDR2 FQNEAQ come from the germline V gene (reference sequence). The CDR3 protein is CASSRGLGPGGSYEQYF. The CDR3 DNA reads TGTGCCAGCAGCCGGGGGTTGGGGCCCGGCGGGTCCTACGAGCAGTACTTC.

V and J are TRBV30 and TRBJ1-5; 10 bases are shared with TRBD1. Germline V gene lookup returns CDR1 GTSNPN and CDR2 SVGIG (reference sequence). The length of the CDR3 is 14 residues. The V and J ends lost 2 bases and 4 bases, in that order; junction bases with no gene match: 2. The CDR3: CAWSRQGANQPQHF. The CDR3 nucleotides are TGTGCCTGGAGTAGACAGGGGGCAAATCAGCCCCAGCATTTT.

The V call is TRBV28, the J call TRBJ1-1; D uncertain. Deletions cut 7 bases from V and 4 bases from J, with 10 bases between. Germline-derived CDR1 and CDR2 are MDHEN and SYDVKM. This CDR3 comprises 12 residues. CDR3 residues: CASTSGPTEAFF. The DNA of the CDR3 is TGTGCCAGCACATCTGGGCCCACTGAAGCTTTCTTT.

This chain connects TRBV5-1 to TRBJ1-1; weak D call: TRBD1 (6 bases). Germline lookup yields CDR1 SGHRS and CDR2 YFSETQ. V lost 4 bases and J lost 11, with 27 bases in between. This CDR3 region has 16 residues. The DNA of the CDR3 is TGCGCCAGCAGCCCCGAGGGGGGGCGGGGAGCCCGCGAGGCTTTCTTT. It specifies CASSPEGGRGAREAFF.